This is a list of T cell receptor beta chains from one sample in a study of blood T cell repertoires in COVID-19. Repertoires were generated with immunoSEQ multiplex PCR, while TCRdb's copy carries only in-frame clones and drops some. The table records 35,000 to 50,000 clones, about nine tenths of them present only once. The specimen sequenced was peripheral blood. The receptors originated from a man between 50 and 59 years old with active COVID-19. Each CDR3 is given with its conserved first and last residue. Fields, in order: clone size, V gene, D gene, J gene, CDR3 DNA, CDR3 protein. The D gene is left open where the match is weak. Rows give clone size only sometimes, using once, few, many, or a class for an expanded clone.

size: NA
V: TRBV7-4
D: NA
J: TRBJ1-5
DNA: TGTGCCAGCAGCCTCTCAGCGGAGGGGGGGAGTTGCGGTAGCAATCAGCCCCAGCATTTT
CDR3: CASSLSAEGGSCGSNQPQHF

size: NA
V: TRBV19
D: NA
J: TRBJ1-2
DNA: TGTGCCAGTAGTATTGGACACGATCGGCGGTATGGCTACACCTTC
CDR3: CASSIGHDRRYGYTF

size: once
V: TRBV2
D: NA
J: TRBJ2-1
DNA: TGTGCCAGCAGTGACGGCGGGGCCAGGTACAATGAGCAGTTCTTC
CDR3: CASSDGGARYNEQFF

size: NA
V: TRBV6-5
D: TRBD1
J: TRBJ1-1
DNA: TGTGCCAGCAGCCGAACAGGGGTCACTGAAGCTTTCTTT
CDR3: CASSRTGVTEAFF

size: NA
V: TRBV2
D: NA
J: TRBJ2-6
DNA: TGTGCCAGCAGCCGGGGATACTCTGGGGCCAACGTCCTGACTTTC
CDR3: CASSRGYSGANVLTF

size: NA
V: TRBV19
D: TRBD1
J: TRBJ2-5
DNA: TGTGCCAGTAGCAGACAGGGGGATGAGACCCAGTACTTC
CDR3: CASSRQGDETQYF

size: NA
V: TRBV6-2/TRBV6-3
D: TRBD1
J: TRBJ2-7
DNA: TGTGCCAGCAGTTCAGATCAGGACAGGGCCCGTAATGGGCACTACGAGCAGTACTTC
CDR3: CASSSDQDRARNGHYEQYF

size: once
V: TRBV4-3
D: NA
J: TRBJ1-2
DNA: TGCGCCAGCAGCCAAGATTTTAGGGGGGGCGGCTATGGCTACACCTTC
CDR3: CASSQDFRGGGYGYTF

size: NA
V: TRBV27
D: TRBD1
J: TRBJ2-1
DNA: TGTGCCAGCAGCCTGACCGACAGGGTATACAATGAGCAGTTCTTC
CDR3: CASSLTDRVYNEQFF

size: NA
V: TRBV27
D: NA
J: TRBJ1-2
DNA: TGTGCCAGCAGTTCCTACTCTAACTATGGCTACACCTTC
CDR3: CASSSYSNYGYTF

size: once
V: TRBV7-8
D: NA
J: TRBJ2-2
DNA: TGTGCCAGCAGCTCACGAGGATTCCTCAACACCGGGGAGCTGTTTTTT
CDR3: CASSSRGFLNTGELFF

size: NA
V: TRBV5-1
D: TRBD2
J: TRBJ2-1
DNA: TGCGCCAGCAGACCGACCGGGACTAGCGGCAATGAGCAGTTCTTC
CDR3: CASRPTGTSGNEQFF

size: NA
V: TRBV6-2/TRBV6-3
D: TRBD2
J: TRBJ2-6
DNA: TGTGCCAGCAGTTCCGGGAGGGCTTACGTTGGCTCTGGGGCCAACGTCCTGACTTTC
CDR3: CASSSGRAYVGSGANVLTF

size: NA
V: TRBV11-2
D: TRBD1
J: TRBJ2-7
DNA: TGTGCCAGCAGCCTAGACAGGGGGATAAACGAGCAGTACTTC
CDR3: CASSLDRGINEQYF

size: NA
V: TRBV21-1
D: NA
J: TRBJ1-2
DNA: TGTGCCAGCAGCAAAATCCAACAGGCTCCGTATGGCTACACCTTC
CDR3: CASSKIQQAPYGYTF

size: once
V: TRBV27
D: TRBD1
J: TRBJ2-7
DNA: TGTGCCAGCAGTATCCGGGACAGGGGCTACGAGCAGTACTTC
CDR3: CASSIRDRGYEQYF

size: NA
V: TRBV19
D: NA
J: TRBJ1-2
DNA: TGTGCCAGTCAGGGTCTCGACGGCTACACCTTC
CDR3: CASQGLDGYTF

size: NA
V: TRBV3-1/TRBV3-2
D: TRBD1
J: TRBJ1-5
DNA: TGTGCCAGCAGCCAAGGGCGTACGGACAGGGGATTAGGCAATCAGCCCCAGCATTTT
CDR3: CASSQGRTDRGLGNQPQHF

size: NA
V: TRBV2
D: NA
J: TRBJ1-2
DNA: TGTGCCAGCAGTGAGTGGCCAGACTCTGGCTACACCTTC
CDR3: CASSEWPDSGYTF

size: NA
V: TRBV7-2
D: TRBD1
J: TRBJ1-2
DNA: TGTGCCAGCAGCCCATCCATAGAGGACAGGGATGGCTACACCTTC
CDR3: CASSPSIEDRDGYTF

size: NA
V: TRBV7-2
D: NA
J: TRBJ1-6
DNA: TGTGCCAGCAGCTTAGTGAGGTTATCACCCCTCCACTTT
CDR3: CASSLVRLSPLHF

size: NA
V: TRBV19
D: NA
J: TRBJ1-3
DNA: TGTGCCAGTAGTACAACCCGACTTGCACCCAACTCCAAGGGAAACACCATATATTTT
CDR3: CASSTTRLAPNSKGNTIYF

size: NA
V: TRBV6-5
D: TRBD2
J: TRBJ2-2
DNA: TGTGCCAGCAGTTCGACTAGCAGCACCGGGGAGCTGTTTTTT
CDR3: CASSSTSSTGELFF